This T cell receptor beta chain came from a study of beta chain features in type 1 diabetes. Study-wide points: Shortening of TCRB CDR3s, moderate but significant, appeared in all four CD4+ subsets of Type 1 diabetes patients. These data did not resolve whether HLA type affects TCRB rearrangement. The naive, central memory and Treg TCRB repertoires of patients appeared to be more similar to one another than those of healthy donors. Any PCR bias toward short templates would affect both groups alike. cDNA-based sequencing might over-represent cells highly expressing TCR.

This clone was seen a handful of times. The antigen is undetermined. CDR1 is MDHEN, CDR2 SYDVKM, per germline. The CDR3 consists of 14 residues. V gave up 7 bases and J gave up 6 bases; unmatched junction bases: 7. Expressed TCRB transcripts were sequenced, since all the RNA that had been isolated was reverse transcribed. Assay: immunoSEQ multiplex PCR; the TCRdb copy retains only in-frame clones and omits some. The top ten hold roughly 0.08% of the sample, which has approximately 240,000 clones, under 20% seen once. The genes are TRBV28 and TRBJ2-1, with 9 bases matching TRBD2. The TCR originated in a young man with type 1 diabetes. Sequencing was carried out using naive CD4+ T cells from blood. The CDR3, as DNA: TGTGCCAGCAACCCACTAGCGGGCGTCAATGAGCAGTTCTTC. Residues: CASNPLAGVNEQFF.